A selection of T cell receptor beta chains follows, all from one sample in a study of blood T cell repertoires in COVID-19. Only in-frame clones appear in the TCRdb table, and some are missing; sequencing was by immunoSEQ multiplex PCR. The sample has under 300,000 clones; about 88% are singletons. Sequencing input: peripheral blood. All receptors come from an older woman with active or convalescent COVID-19. Each CDR3 is given with its conserved first and last residue. D genes are given only for firm matches. Rows give clone size only sometimes, using once, few, many, or a class for an expanded clone.

TRBV10-1,15,TRBJ2-5,NA,TRBD1,CASSGQQGARETQYF
TRBV11-1,14,TRBJ1-6,once,TRBD1,CASSLTGGNSPLHF
TRBV5-8,15,TRBJ1-2,few,NA,CASSSEDGRYQGYTF
TRBV12-3/TRBV12-4,12,TRBJ1-1,NA,NA,CASSYVGLQAFF
TRBV10-3,16,TRBJ1-2,NA,NA,CAISDAYRSANYGYTF
TRBV6-4,12,TRBJ2-7,NA,NA,CASSPGFGEQYF
TRBV12-3/TRBV12-4,13,TRBJ1-1,NA,NA,CASTTGLYTEAFF
TRBV27,16,TRBJ2-5,NA,TRBD2,CASSRGSGGAWETQYF
TRBV11-2,15,TRBJ2-7,NA,NA,CASSAGQTNTYEQYF
TRBV5-5,12,TRBJ1-2,NA,TRBD1,CASSQGVMGYTF
TRBV29-1,14,TRBJ1-5,NA,TRBD1,CSVGTDYSNQPQHF
TRBV5-6,14,TRBJ2-3,NA,NA,CASSFDRPRDTQYF
TRBV5-1,14,TRBJ1-4,NA,TRBD1,CASSPGQGFEKLFF
TRBV5-1,14,TRBJ1-4,once,TRBD1,CASSRDRGNEKLFF
TRBV10-2,13,TRBJ1-1,few,NA,CASIRQISTEAFF
TRBV11-2,14,TRBJ1-5,NA,TRBD1,CASSLEGQDQPQHF
TRBV9,14,TRBJ1-3,once,NA,CASSEEAGGNTIYF
TRBV7-2,14,TRBJ1-1,NA,NA,CASSLGRGNTEAFF
TRBV9,16,TRBJ2-2,NA,NA,CASSVEGQLYTGELFF
TRBV24-1,15,TRBJ2-5,NA,TRBD2,CATSDPSGGGETQYF
TRBV6-5,12,TRBJ1-1,once,NA,CASSSGETEAFF
TRBV18,17,TRBJ2-2,NA,TRBD1,CASSPPMGQGATGELFF
TRBV7-2,16,TRBJ2-1,NA,TRBD2,CASSLGAGGPYNEQFF
TRBV18,13,TRBJ1-4,NA,NA,CASSPGPGEKLFF
TRBV19,14,TRBJ1-1,NA,NA,CASTNLQGWPEAFF
TRBV24-1,14,TRBJ1-5,NA,NA,CATGGQNSNQPQHF
TRBV28,16,TRBJ1-2,NA,TRBD1,CASAVVSGQGAYGYTF
TRBV20-1,11,TRBJ1-2,NA,TRBD1,CSATTGDGYTF
TRBV5-6,14,TRBJ1-2,NA,NA,CASSSDSTNYGYTF
TRBV7-9,14,TRBJ1-2,few,NA,CASSLMSGGYGYTF
TRBV7-9,14,TRBJ2-3,NA,NA,CASSLATAADTQYF
TRBV24-1,12,TRBJ1-6,NA,TRBD1,CATGTGGSPLHF
TRBV11-2,15,TRBJ1-1,NA,NA,CASSLRGAFNTEAFF
TRBV6-2/TRBV6-3,15,TRBJ1-5,few,NA,CASSYGGFGDQPQHF
TRBV6-5,15,TRBJ1-5,few,NA,CASSSTGLGNQPQHF
TRBV13,13,TRBJ2-7,NA,NA,CASSLGPGDEQYF
TRBV24-1,16,TRBJ2-3,NA,NA,CATSIDIGRPTDTQYF
TRBV9,16,TRBJ2-3,NA,TRBD1,CASSRRVGQGLDTQYF
TRBV7-2,17,TRBJ2-2,NA,NA,CASSPIRGIANTGELFF
TRBV3-1/TRBV3-2,20,TRBJ1-1,NA,TRBD1,CASSQLHPFGTGGSNTEAFF
TRBV4-3,13,TRBJ2-3,NA,NA,CASSQDLVYTQYF
TRBV7-2,12,TRBJ1-6,NA,NA,CASSLQGSPLHF
TRBV24-1,13,TRBJ1-5,few,NA,CATSLPTGQPQHF
TRBV9,15,TRBJ2-1,once,TRBD2,CASSSGTSSYNEQFF
TRBV5-1,13,TRBJ1-2,medium-sized,NA,CASSFDRNYGYTF
TRBV7-6,15,TRBJ1-6,once,NA,CASSQGWTNNSPLHF
TRBV6-5,15,TRBJ1-2,NA,TRBD1,CASSYLTQGAGGYTF
TRBV5-6,17,TRBJ1-5,NA,TRBD1,CASSNFRGRGGNQPQHF
TRBV4-1,15,TRBJ2-7,NA,TRBD1,CASSQGQGRAYEQYF
TRBV6-5,13,TRBJ2-3,NA,NA,CASSYSRSPTQYF
TRBV2,15,TRBJ2-5,NA,TRBD1,CASKTGQGLQETQYF
TRBV10-2,15,TRBJ1-1,NA,TRBD1,CASSGKTGGNTEAFF
TRBV10-2,17,TRBJ1-1,NA,TRBD1,CASSERRQGVGNTEAFF
TRBV7-8,12,TRBJ1-6,NA,NA,CASSLVSSPLHF
TRBV4-3,14,TRBJ2-3,NA,TRBD1,CASSQDRQGGTQYF
TRBV5-1,13,TRBJ2-7,NA,TRBD1,CASSPYRGVEQYF
TRBV18,13,TRBJ1-2,NA,NA,CASSLSGVDGYTF